The 2 T cell receptor beta chains in this list originate from one sample, sequenced in a study of PD-1 blockade in mismatch repair-deficient tumors. TCRdb keeps only in-frame clones here, not all; method: immunoSEQ multiplex PCR. Among roughly 120,000 clones listed, about three quarters were seen once. Sequenced material: peripheral blood, taken 60 to 65 weeks after starting pembrolizumab. These receptor sequences come from an adult with mismatch repair-deficient cancer.

The chain recombines TRBV6-5 with TRBJ2-2; D could derive from TRBD1 or TRBD2 (6 bases each). V lost 8 bases to trimming and J lost 7 bases, with 14 bases between them. CDR3 length: 13 residues. Looked up from germline, CDR1 is MNHEY and CDR2 is SVGAGI. CDR3 DNA: TGTGCCAGCGTCTGGGGGGCTGGCGGGGAGCTGTTTTTT. It encodes CASVWGAGGELFF.

This clone was detected only a few times. This chain's CDR3 is CASSHGGTGDQPQHF. The CDR3 DNA is TGCGCCAGCAGCCACGGGGGCACGGGGGATCAGCCCCAGCATTTT. This rearrangement joins TRBV4-1 to TRBJ1-5; maybe TRBD1 (6 bases). Germline loops: CDR1 MGHRA, CDR2 YSYEKL. The CDR3 spans 15 residues. V gave up 3 bases and J gave up 5 bases, with 14 bases separating them.